This passage covers 14 T cell receptor beta chains from one sample sequenced in a study of blood T cell repertoires in COVID-19. TCRdb keeps only in-frame clones here, not all; method: immunoSEQ multiplex PCR. The sample lists about 63,000 clones, about three quarters seen once, with around 50% in the top ten. The sequenced material came from peripheral blood. These receptors came from a woman older than 75 with acute or convalescent COVID-19.

As concerns this clone: A junction end diverges from the germline sequence, so it may reflect a read error. The rearrangement uses TRBV7-7 and TRBJ2-3, with TRBD1 as a possible D gene (6 bases). The CDR3 is 13 amino acids. Germline lookup yields CDR1 SSHAT and CDR2 FNYEAQ (reference sequence). CDR3 sequence: CASSQGKTDTQYF. CDR3 sequence (DNA): TGTGCTAGCAGTCAGGGGAAGACAGATACGCAGTATTTT. Filled out from reference TRBV7-7 and TRBJ2-3, the complete variable domain reads GAGVSQSPRYKVTKRGQDVTLRCDPISSHATLYWYQQALGQGPEFLTYFNYEAQPDKSGLPSDRFSAERPEGSISTLTIQRTEQRDSAMYRCASSQGKTDTQYFGPGTRLTVL.

The chain combines TRBV5-5 with TRBJ1-5, with 7 positions matching TRBD1. CDR1 and CDR2 from the germline V gene are SGHKS and YYEKEE (reference sequence). The junction had 6 bases not matched to a gene; V was cut back by 5 bases and J by 1 base. The CDR3 totals 15 residues. CDR3 nucleotide sequence: TGTGCCAGCAGTTTTACAGGGGAGAGCAATCAGCCCCAGCATTTT. Translated, it gives CASSFTGESNQPQHF.

V usage is TRBV12-3 or TRBV12-4 and J usage is TRBJ2-7; 9 nucleotides match TRBD1. The CDR3 spans 13 residues. Trimming cost V 6 bases and J 4 bases; bases outside gene matches: 4. The CDR3 spells CASSRGQGYEQYF. CDR3 DNA sequence: TGTGCCAGCAGCCGGGGACAGGGTTACGAGCAGTACTTC.

This clone was counted only a few times. The chain combines TRBV6-5 with TRBJ2-1; 8 bases align to TRBD2. Germline CDR1 and CDR2: MNHEY and SVGAGI. V gave up 6 bases and J gave up 5 bases; unmatched junction bases: 6. This CDR3 spans 14 amino acids. The CDR3 protein is CASRPGTSNNEQFF. The CDR3 region has the DNA TGTGCCAGCAGACCCGGGACTAGTAACAATGAGCAGTTCTTC.

The chain has TRBV28 and TRBJ1-3; D might be TRBD1 (5 bases). The CDR3 covers 14 residues. CDR1 is MDHEN and CDR2 is SYDVKM in the germline V gene. Deletions cut 6 bases from V and 3 bases from J, with 12 bases between. In DNA form, the CDR3 reads TGTGCCAGCAGAGAGCAGGGCTTTGGAAACACCATATATTTT. Protein: CASREQGFGNTIYF.

V usage is TRBV3-1 (or the pseudogene TRBV3-2) and J usage is TRBJ2-2; no definite D call. Trimming took 7 bases from V and 1 from J, leaving 7 bases between them. This CDR3 is built from 13 residues. Germline V gene data show CDR1 as LGHDT and CDR2 as YNNKEL (reference sequence). This chain's CDR3 is CASNLRNTGELFF. The CDR3, as DNA: TGTGCCAGCAATCTCAGGAACACCGGGGAGCTGTTTTTT.

This chain links TRBV28 with TRBJ1-5; 8 bases agree with TRBD1. There are 15 residues in the CDR3. V lost 6 bases, J lost 2 bases, and 6 bases stayed unmatched. CDR1 is MDHEN, CDR2 SYDVKM, per germline. The DNA for the CDR3 is TGTGCCAGCAGCGACAGGGGTCTAGGCAATCAGCCCCAGCATTTT. Protein sequence: CASSDRGLGNQPQHF.

This chain connects TRBV27 to TRBJ2-1, with 8 bases fitting TRBD1. V lost 10 bases, J lost 8 bases, and 10 bases stayed unmatched. The CDR3 extends over 13 amino acids. Per germline, CDR1 MNHEY and CDR2 SMNVEV (reference sequence). CDR3 protein: CATLGQGWYEQFF. CDR3 DNA sequence: TGTGCCACCCTTGGACAGGGATGGTATGAGCAGTTCTTC.

The genes are TRBV28 and TRBJ2-5; weak D call: TRBD1 (5 bases). The germline gives CDR1 MDHEN, CDR2 SYDVKM. Trimming removed 2 bases at V and 2 bases at J, with 15 bases between. The length of the CDR3 is 16 residues. The CDR3 nucleotides read TGTGCCAGCAGTTTACGTTGGTGGGGCCGACAAGAGACCCAGTACTTC. Protein product: CASSLRWWGRQETQYF.

The chain couples TRBV7-2 to TRBJ2-1; 7 bases match TRBD2. V shed 5 bases and J 7 bases; nucleotides not matched to a gene: 11. From germline, CDR1 is SGHTA and CDR2 FQGNSA. CDR3 length: 15 residues. In nucleotides, the CDR3 is TGTGCCAGCAGCCCCCGCGGGGGACCAAGGAATGAGCAGTTCTTC. Amino acid sequence: CASSPRGGPRNEQFF. The whole variable domain, filled in from reference TRBV7-2 and TRBJ2-1, reads GAGVSQSPSNKVTEKGKDVELRCDPISGHTALYWYRQSLGQGLEFLIYFQGNSAPDKSGLPSDRFSAERTGGSVSTLTIQRTQQEDSAVYLCASSPRGGPRNEQFFGPGTRLTVL.

V gene TRBV3-1 (or the pseudogene TRBV3-2) combines with J gene TRBJ2-1; no reliable D call. The CDR3 totals 13 residues. V lost 6 bases and J 2 bases, leaving 8 bases between the germline ends. Germline values: CDR1 LGHDT, CDR2 YNNKEL (reference sequence). CDR3 nucleotide sequence: TGTGCCAGCAGTTTCGGTCCCTACAATGAGCAGTTCTTC. Its protein is CASSFGPYNEQFF.

In its sample, this clone was seen a few times. CDR3: CSAGTTGNTIYF. The CDR3 bases are TGCAGCGCAGGGACAACTGGAAACACCATATATTTT. The gene calls are TRBV29-1 and TRBJ1-3, with D perhaps matching TRBD1 (6 bases). The CDR3 sequence is 12 residues long. Trimming left V 7 bases short and J 2 bases short, with 9 bases between. Per the germline V gene, CDR1 is SQVTM and CDR2 is ANQGSEA.

The rearrangement uses TRBV27 and TRBJ2-3, with D maybe TRBD2 (5 bases). V lost 7 bases and J lost 2, with 13 bases in between. Germline assignment: CDR1 MNHEY and CDR2 SMNVEV (reference sequence). CDR3 size: 14 residues. The CDR3 loop is CASMTSGFTDTQYF. CDR3 nucleotides: TGTGCCAGCATGACCAGCGGCTTCACAGATACGCAGTATTTT.

The V and J genes are TRBV15 and TRBJ2-3, with 7 positions matching TRBD1. CDR1 and CDR2 (germline): LNHNV, YYDKDF (reference sequence). The V segment lost 3 bases and the J segment 4 bases; nucleotides outside the gene matches: 10. The CDR3 is made up of 16 amino acids. As DNA, the CDR3 is TGTGCCACCAGCAGCCATGACAGGGCCCTATCAGATACGCAGTATTTT. Translating gives CATSSHDRALSDTQYF.